This T cell receptor beta chain stems from a study of blood T cell repertoires in COVID-19. J lost 3 bases, V lost 7 bases, and 11 bases had no gene match. Germline V lookup: CDR1 SQVTM, CDR2 ANQGSEA. The CDR3 has 14 amino acids. Seattle participants joined during active infection and were tracked over time. The table came from immunoSEQ multiplex PCR; TCRdb's copy has only in-frame clones and leaves some out. The table shows some 200,000 clones, with around nine tenths occurring only once. Material for sequencing was peripheral blood. V is TRBV29-1 and J is TRBJ1-1; 7 bases match TRBD1. The TCR was taken from a man in his fifties with COVID-19, enrolled during active disease. DNA of the CDR3: TGCAGCGGCTTGAAGGGACAGTTGGACACTGAAGCTTTCTTT. Translated: CSGLKGQLDTEAFF.